This TCR beta chain was retrieved from a study of CXCR3-negative and CXCR3-positive naive CD8 T cells. Study background: Sequencing yielded approximately 130 million TRB reads, roughly 1.5 +/- 0.3 million per library. Whole-study results and caveats: Comparison of naive subsets found surface CD5 to be comparable, and TCR strength was inferred on the basis of TRB CDR3 properties.

Germline V gene data show CDR1 as MGHRA and CDR2 as YSYEKL. The CDR3 is 19 residues long. The study sorted every CD8+ T cell subset in triplicate at 300,000 to 350,000 cells each. It was by 5' RACE with UMI labels that the TRB cDNA libraries were prepared. After re-calling the 5' RACE reads, TCRdb lists one entry per CDR3 protein, DNA absent. Found here are approximately 53,000 distinct CDR3 sequences; the top ten clones hold roughly a quarter. A remark on this clonotype: Antigen: not known.

The sample consisted of memory CD8+ T cells from blood. The clonotype was recovered from a human donor in good health. Some clones in this sample may be carry-over from other donors' samples. V usage is TRBV4-1 and J usage is TRBJ2-2; as DNA is missing, the TRBD2 call by TCRdb cannot be tested. CDR3 amino acids: CASSQVLGLAGIRTGELFF.